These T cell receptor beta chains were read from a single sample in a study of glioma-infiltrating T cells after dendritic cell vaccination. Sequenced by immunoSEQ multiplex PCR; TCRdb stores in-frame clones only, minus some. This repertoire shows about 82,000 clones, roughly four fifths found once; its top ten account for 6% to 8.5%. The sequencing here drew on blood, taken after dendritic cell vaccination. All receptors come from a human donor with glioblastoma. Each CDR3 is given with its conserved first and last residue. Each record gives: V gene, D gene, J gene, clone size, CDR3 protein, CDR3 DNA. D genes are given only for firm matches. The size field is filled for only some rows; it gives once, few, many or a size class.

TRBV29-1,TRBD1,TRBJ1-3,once,CSVSWGQLSSGNTIYF,TGCAGCGTATCGTGGGGACAGCTTTCATCTGGAAACACCATATATTTT
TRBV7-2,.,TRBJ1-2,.,CASSLSGIPYGYTF,TGTGCCAGCAGCTTATCCGGGATTCCCTATGGCTACACCTTC
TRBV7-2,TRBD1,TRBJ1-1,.,CASSRGTGAEGEAFF,TGTGCCAGCAGCAGAGGGACAGGGGCCGAGGGGGAAGCTTTCTTT
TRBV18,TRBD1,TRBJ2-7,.,CASSPGQGTYEQYF,TGTGCCAGCTCACCGGGACAGGGGACCTACGAGCAGTACTTC
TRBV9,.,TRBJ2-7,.,CASSVGAGTYEQYF,TGTGCCAGCAGCGTAGGGGCAGGGACCTACGAGCAGTACTTC
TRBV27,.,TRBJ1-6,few,CASSPLRVPPLHF,TGTGCCAGCAGTCCCCTTCGGGTGCCGCCCCTCCACTTT
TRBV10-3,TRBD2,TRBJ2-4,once,CAISESAGENIQYF,TGTGCCATCAGTGAGTCAGCGGGGGAAAACATTCAGTACTTC
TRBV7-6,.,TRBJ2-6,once,CASSTYSGANVLTF,TGTGCCAGCAGCACCTACTCTGGGGCCAACGTCCTGACTTTC
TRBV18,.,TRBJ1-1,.,CASSPATEAFF,TGTGCCAGCTCACCAGCGACTGAAGCTTTCTTT
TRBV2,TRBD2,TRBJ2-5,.,CASSGPESGEYQETQYF,TGTGCCAGCAGTGGTCCGGAAAGCGGGGAGTACCAAGAGACCCAGTACTTC
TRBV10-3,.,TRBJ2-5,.,CAISEARTSETQYF,TGTGCCATCAGTGAGGCCCGGACATCGGAGACCCAGTACTTC
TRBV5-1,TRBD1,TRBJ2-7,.,CASSRGTGGPYEQYF,TGCGCCAGCAGCCGCGGGACAGGGGGCCCCTACGAGCAGTACTTC
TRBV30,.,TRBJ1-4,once,CAWSVTGGLDEKLFF,TGTGCCTGGAGCGTAACCGGAGGGCTTGATGAAAAACTGTTTTTT
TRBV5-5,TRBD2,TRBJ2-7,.,CASTPGLADSYEQYF,TGTGCCAGCACCCCCGGACTAGCGGACTCCTACGAGCAGTACTTC
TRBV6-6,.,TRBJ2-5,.,CASTLEGGAQYF,TGTGCCAGCACCCTAGAGGGGGGGGCCCAGTACTTC
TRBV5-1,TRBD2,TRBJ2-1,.,CASSARTSGYNEQFF,TGCGCCAGCAGCGCTCGGACTAGTGGCTACAATGAGCAGTTCTTC
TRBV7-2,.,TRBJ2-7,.,CASSPPLYEQYF,TGTGCCAGCAGCCCCCCCCTATACGAGCAGTACTTC
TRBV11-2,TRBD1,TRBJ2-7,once,CASSPTGAPRYEQYF,TGTGCCAGCAGCCCTACAGGGGCGCCGAGATACGAGCAGTACTTC
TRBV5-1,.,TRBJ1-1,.,CASSLGEGTEAFF,TGCGCCAGCAGCCTAGGGGAGGGGACTGAAGCTTTCTTT
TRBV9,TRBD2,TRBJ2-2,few,CASSVASGGAGTGELFF,TGTGCCAGCAGCGTAGCTAGCGGGGGGGCCGGCACCGGGGAGCTGTTTTTT
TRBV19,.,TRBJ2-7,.,CASRNRVSYEQYF,TGTGCCAGTAGGAACAGGGTCTCCTACGAGCAGTACTTC
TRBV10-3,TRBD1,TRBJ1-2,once,CAISVGTGDNYGYTF,TGTGCCATCAGTGTTGGGACAGGGGACAACTATGGCTACACCTTC
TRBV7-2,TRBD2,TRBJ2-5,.,CASSLAIAGGRETQYF,TGTGCCAGCAGCTTAGCGATAGCGGGGGGGCGGGAGACCCAGTACTTC
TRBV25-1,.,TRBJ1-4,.,CASSVQGMTNEKLFF,TGTGCCAGCAGTGTCCAGGGGATGACTAATGAAAAACTGTTTTTT
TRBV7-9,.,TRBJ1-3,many,CASSLSTIRAGNTIYF,TGTGCCAGCAGCTTATCGACAATCCGAGCTGGAAACACCATATATTTT
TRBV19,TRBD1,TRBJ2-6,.,CASKKGDSSGANVLTF,TGTGCCAGTAAAAAAGGGGACAGCTCTGGGGCCAACGTCCTGACTTTC
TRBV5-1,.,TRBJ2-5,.,CASSLAGTLEETQYF,TGCGCCAGCAGCTTGGCCGGGACATTGGAAGAGACCCAGTACTTC
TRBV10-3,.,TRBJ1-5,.,CAISGAGLAQHF,TGTGCCATCAGTGGAGCAGGGCTGGCCCAGCATTTT
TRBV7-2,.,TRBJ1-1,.,CASSLYGGVTEAFF,TGTGCCAGCAGCTTATACGGGGGGGTCACTGAAGCTTTCTTT
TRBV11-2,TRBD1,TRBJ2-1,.,CASSTRTGGDEQFF,TGTGCCAGCAGCACGAGGACAGGGGGCGATGAGCAGTTCTTC
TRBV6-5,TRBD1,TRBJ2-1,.,CASSFTDRGGDEQFF,TGTGCCAGCAGTTTCACAGACAGGGGTGGCGATGAGCAGTTCTTC
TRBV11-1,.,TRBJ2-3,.,CASSRGYTDTQYF,TGTGCCAGCAGCCGAGGCTACACAGATACGCAGTATTTT
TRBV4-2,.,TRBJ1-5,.,CASSQDPGYSNQPQHF,TGTGCCAGCAGCCAAGATCCGGGGTATAGCAATCAGCCCCAGCATTTT
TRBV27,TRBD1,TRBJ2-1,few,CASSFLRTGSGNEQFF,TGTGCCAGCAGTTTCCTCCGGACAGGGTCTGGAAATGAGCAGTTCTTC
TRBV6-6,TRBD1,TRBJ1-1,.,CASSVGQTNTEAFF,TGTGCCAGCAGCGTGGGACAGACGAACACTGAAGCTTTCTTT
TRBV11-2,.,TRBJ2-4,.,CASSLDSASSAQYF,TGTGCCAGCAGCTTAGATAGCGCATCGTCAGCCCAGTACTTC
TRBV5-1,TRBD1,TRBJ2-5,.,CASSSGQGETPQYF,TGCGCCAGCAGCTCCGGACAGGGGGAGACGCCCCAGTACTTC
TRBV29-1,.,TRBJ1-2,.,CSVTRTDYGYTF,TGCAGCGTTACGCGGACAGACTATGGCTACACCTTC
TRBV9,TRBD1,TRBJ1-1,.,CASSAMTGVSTEAFF,TGTGCCAGCAGCGCGATGACAGGGGTGAGCACTGAAGCTTTCTTT
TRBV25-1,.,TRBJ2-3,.,CASNGQYTDTQYF,TGTGCCAGCAATGGGCAGTACACAGATACGCAGTATTTT
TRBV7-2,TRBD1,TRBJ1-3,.,CASSIVTGGSGNTIYF,TGTGCCAGCAGCATTGTGACAGGGGGCTCTGGAAACACCATATATTTT
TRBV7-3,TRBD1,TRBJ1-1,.,CASSEGQTNTEAFF,TGTGCCAGCAGCGAGGGACAGACCAACACTGAAGCTTTCTTT
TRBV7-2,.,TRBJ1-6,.,CASSSGQPYSPLHF,TGTGCCAGCAGCTCCGGACAGCCGTACTCACCCCTCCACTTT
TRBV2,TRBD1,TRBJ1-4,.,CASSVQGAREEKLFF,TGTGCCAGCAGTGTACAGGGGGCACGGGAGGAAAAACTGTTTTTT
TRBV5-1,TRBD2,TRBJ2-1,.,CASSPQLAGIYNEQFF,TGCGCCAGCAGCCCTCAACTAGCGGGGATCTACAATGAGCAGTTCTTC
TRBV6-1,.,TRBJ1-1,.,CASSEGGGRTEAFF,TGTGCCAGCAGTGAAGGGGGAGGACGGACTGAAGCTTTCTTT
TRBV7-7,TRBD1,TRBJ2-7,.,CASSLDRGYEQYF,TGTGCCAGCAGTTTAGACAGGGGGTACGAGCAGTACTTC
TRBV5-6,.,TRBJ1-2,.,CASSLVAGKRDYGYTF,TGTGCCAGCAGCTTGGTCGCAGGGAAAAGGGACTATGGCTACACCTTC
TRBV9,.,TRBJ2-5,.,CASSAYPSYQETQYF,TGTGCCAGCAGCGCCTACCCAAGTTACCAAGAGACCCAGTACTTC
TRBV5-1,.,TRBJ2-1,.,CASSSAGTPAYNEQFF,TGCGCCAGCAGCTCCGCCGGGACACCCGCCTACAATGAGCAGTTCTTC
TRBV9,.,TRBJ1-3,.,CASSVLGGTSSGNTIYF,TGTGCCAGCAGCGTACTTGGGGGCACGTCCTCTGGAAACACCATATATTTT
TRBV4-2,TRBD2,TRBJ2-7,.,CASSQDPAGVPEYF,TGTGCCAGCAGCCAAGATCCGGCGGGGGTGCCTGAGTACTTC
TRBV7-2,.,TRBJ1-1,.,CASSLTGKGTEAFF,TGTGCCAGCAGCCTAACAGGGAAGGGAACTGAAGCTTTCTTT
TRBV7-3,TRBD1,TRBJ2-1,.,CASSPQPDRDYNEQFF,TGTGCCAGCAGCCCTCAGCCGGACAGGGACTACAATGAGCAGTTCTTC